These 2 T cell receptor beta chains share one sample of origin, sequenced in a study of circulating CD8 cells and anti-PD-1 response in melanoma. Using around 15 ng of total RNA, TCR libraries were made with the QIAseq Immune Repertoire TCR panel. TCRdb reprocessed the reads via MiXCR and lists one record per CDR3 protein. The table shows around 680 distinct CDR3 sequences, with about 9.4% occurring only once. Live CD3+CD8+TCRalphabeta+ cells were sorted into four subsets by PD-1 and/or TIGIT. Here the sequenced sample was CD8+ T cells from PBMCs, taken at baseline or after one month of anti-PD-1 therapy (not recorded which). These receptors were taken from a human donor with melanoma.

The V call is TRBV2, the J call TRBJ1-1; 7 bases are a match to TRBD1. Germline CDR1 is SNHLY and CDR2 is FYNNEI. The CDR3 runs 16 residues. The trim removed 6 bases at V and 4 bases at J, leaving 14 bases unmatched. CDR3 DNA sequence: TGTGCCAGCAGGAAGTCTCTCGACAGGGTAGGCACTGAAGCTTTCTTT. Its translation is CASRKSLDRVGTEAFF. Full variable domain (missing parts from reference TRBV2 and TRBJ1-1): EPEVTQTPSHQVTQMGQEVILRCVPISNHLYFYWYRQILGQKVEFLVSFYNNEISEKSEIFDDQFSVERPDGSNFTLKIRSTKLEDSAMYFCASRKSLDRVGTEAFFGQGTRLTVV.

The CDR3 DNA follows: TGCAGTGCGACCGAAGGGGGGTTCATGCATTTT. Amino acids: CSATEGGFMHF. V and J are TRBV20-1 and TRBJ1-5, with D perhaps matching TRBD1 (6 bases). The CDR3 length is 11 residues. V gave up 6 bases and J gave up 15 bases, with 18 bases separating them. Looked up from germline, CDR1 is DFQATT and CDR2 is SNEGSKA (reference sequence).